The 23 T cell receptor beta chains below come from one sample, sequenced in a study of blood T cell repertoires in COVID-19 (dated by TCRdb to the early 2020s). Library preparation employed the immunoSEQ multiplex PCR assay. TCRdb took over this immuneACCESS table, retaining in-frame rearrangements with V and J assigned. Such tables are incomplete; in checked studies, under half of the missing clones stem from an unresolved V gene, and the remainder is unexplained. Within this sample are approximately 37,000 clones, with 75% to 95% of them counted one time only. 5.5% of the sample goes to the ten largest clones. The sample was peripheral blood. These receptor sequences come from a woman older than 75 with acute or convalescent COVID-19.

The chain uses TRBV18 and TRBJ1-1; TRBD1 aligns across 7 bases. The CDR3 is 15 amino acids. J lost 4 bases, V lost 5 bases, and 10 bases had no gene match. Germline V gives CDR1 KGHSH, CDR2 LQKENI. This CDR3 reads CASSSLQGSPTEAFF. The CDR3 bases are TGTGCCAGCTCATCCTTACAGGGGTCGCCCACTGAAGCTTTCTTT.

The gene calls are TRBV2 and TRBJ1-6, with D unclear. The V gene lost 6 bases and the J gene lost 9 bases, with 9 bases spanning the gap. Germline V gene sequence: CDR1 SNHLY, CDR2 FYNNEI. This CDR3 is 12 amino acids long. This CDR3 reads CASRVRGSPLHF. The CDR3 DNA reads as TGTGCCAGCAGGGTGCGGGGTTCACCCCTCCACTTT.

The CDR3 sequence: CASEGVAKNIQYF. The CDR3 DNA reads as TGTGCCAGCGAGGGGGTAGCCAAAAACATTCAGTACTTC. The chain couples TRBV2 to TRBJ2-4, with TRBD1 as a possible D gene (6 bases). Germline CDR1 is SNHLY and CDR2 is FYNNEI. Between the trimmed V and J ends, which lost 8 bases and 0 bases, there was a span of 8 bases. The CDR3 has 13 amino acids.

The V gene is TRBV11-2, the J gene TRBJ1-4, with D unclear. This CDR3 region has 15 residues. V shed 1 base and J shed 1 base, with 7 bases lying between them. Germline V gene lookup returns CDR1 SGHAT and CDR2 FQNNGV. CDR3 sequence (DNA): TGTGCCAGCAGCTTAGGTCCGGGAACTAATGAAAAACTGTTTTTT. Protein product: CASSLGPGTNEKLFF. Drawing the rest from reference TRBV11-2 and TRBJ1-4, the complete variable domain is EAGVAQSPRYKIIEKRQSVAFWCNPISGHATLYWYQQILGQGPKLLIQFQNNGVVDDSQLPKDRFSAERLKGVDSTLKIQPAKLEDSAVYLCASSLGPGTNEKLFFGSGTQLSVL.

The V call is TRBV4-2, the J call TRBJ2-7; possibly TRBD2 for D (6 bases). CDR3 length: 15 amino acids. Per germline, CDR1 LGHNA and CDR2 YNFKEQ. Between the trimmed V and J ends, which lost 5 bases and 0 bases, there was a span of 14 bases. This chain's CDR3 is CASSKTSSSSYEQYF. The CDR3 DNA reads TGTGCCAGCAGCAAAACTAGCTCTAGCTCCTACGAGCAGTACTTC.

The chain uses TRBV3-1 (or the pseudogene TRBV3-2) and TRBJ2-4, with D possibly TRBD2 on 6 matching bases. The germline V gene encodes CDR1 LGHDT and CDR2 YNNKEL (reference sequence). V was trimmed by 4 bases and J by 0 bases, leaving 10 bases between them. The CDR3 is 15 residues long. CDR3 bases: TGTGCCAGCAGCCCTCGGGGACTAGCCAAAAACATTCAGTACTTC. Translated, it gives CASSPRGLAKNIQYF.

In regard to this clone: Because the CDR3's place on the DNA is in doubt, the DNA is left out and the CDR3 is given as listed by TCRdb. The CDR3 sequence is CASSSPVGRGTNEQYF. The chain is built from TRBV21-1 and TRBJ2-7; the table's D call, TRBD2, was not checked against the DNA. TRBV21-1 is a recognized pseudogene. With termini counted, the CDR3 has 16 amino acids.

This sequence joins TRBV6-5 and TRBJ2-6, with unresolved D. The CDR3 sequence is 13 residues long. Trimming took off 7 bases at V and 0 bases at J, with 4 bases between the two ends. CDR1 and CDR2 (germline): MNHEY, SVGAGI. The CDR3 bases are TGTGCCAGCACCGTCTCTGGGGCCAACGTCCTGACTTTC. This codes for CASTVSGANVLTF.

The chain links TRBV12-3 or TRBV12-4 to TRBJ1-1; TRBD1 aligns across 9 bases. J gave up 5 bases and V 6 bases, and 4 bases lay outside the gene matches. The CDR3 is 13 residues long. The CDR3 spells CASRPTGGTEAFF. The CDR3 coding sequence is TGTGCCAGCAGACCGACAGGGGGGACTGAAGCTTTCTTT.

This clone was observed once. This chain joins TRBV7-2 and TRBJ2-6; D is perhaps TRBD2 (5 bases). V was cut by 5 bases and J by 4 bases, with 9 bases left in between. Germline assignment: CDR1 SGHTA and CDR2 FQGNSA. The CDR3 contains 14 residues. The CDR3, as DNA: TGTGCCAGCAGCGAGGGTACAGGGGCCAACGTCCTGACTTTC. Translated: CASSEGTGANVLTF. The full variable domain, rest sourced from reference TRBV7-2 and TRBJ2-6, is GAGVSQSPSNKVTEKGKDVELRCDPISGHTALYWYRQSLGQGLEFLIYFQGNSAPDKSGLPSDRFSAERTGGSVSTLTIQRTQQEDSAVYLCASSEGTGANVLTFGAGSRLTVL.

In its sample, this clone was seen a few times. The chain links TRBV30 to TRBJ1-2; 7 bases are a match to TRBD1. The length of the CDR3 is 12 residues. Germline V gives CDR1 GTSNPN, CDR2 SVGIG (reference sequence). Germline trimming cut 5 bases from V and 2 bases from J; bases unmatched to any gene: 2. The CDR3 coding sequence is TGTGCCTGGTGGGACAGAAACTATGGCTACACCTTC. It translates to CAWWDRNYGYTF.

CDR3 bases: TGTGCCAGCAGCCACGGGACAGGTAATTCACCCCTCCACTTT. Amino acids: CASSHGTGNSPLHF. This chain connects TRBV3-1 (or the pseudogene TRBV3-2) to TRBJ1-6, with TRBD1 identical over 8 bases. Germline lookup yields CDR1 LGHDT and CDR2 YNNKEL (reference sequence). The junction had 1 base not matched to a gene; V was cut back by 3 bases and J by 6 bases. CDR3 length: 14 residues.

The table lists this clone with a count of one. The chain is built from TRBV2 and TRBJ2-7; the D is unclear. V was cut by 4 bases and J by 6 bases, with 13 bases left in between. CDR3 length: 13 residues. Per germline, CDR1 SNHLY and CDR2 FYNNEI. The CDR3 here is CASSAGTPGEQYF. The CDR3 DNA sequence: TGTGCCAGCAGTGCCGGTACACCGGGCGAGCAGTACTTC.

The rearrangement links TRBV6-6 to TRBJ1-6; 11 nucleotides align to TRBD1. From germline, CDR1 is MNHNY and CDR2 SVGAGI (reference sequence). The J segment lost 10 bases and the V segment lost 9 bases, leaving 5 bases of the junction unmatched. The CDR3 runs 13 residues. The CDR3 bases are TGTGCCAGTCGGGGACAGGGGGAATCACCCCTCCACTTT. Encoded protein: CASRGQGESPLHF.

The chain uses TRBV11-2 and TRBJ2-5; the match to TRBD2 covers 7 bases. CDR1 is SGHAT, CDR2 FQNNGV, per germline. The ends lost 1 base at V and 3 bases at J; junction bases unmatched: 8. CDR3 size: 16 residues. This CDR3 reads CASSLGATSVEETQYF. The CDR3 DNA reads TGTGCCAGCAGCTTAGGGGCTACTAGCGTTGAAGAGACCCAGTACTTC.

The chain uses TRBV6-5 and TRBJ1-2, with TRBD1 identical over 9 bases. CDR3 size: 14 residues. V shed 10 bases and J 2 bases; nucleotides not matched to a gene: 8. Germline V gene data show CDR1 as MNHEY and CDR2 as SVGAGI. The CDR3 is CATRPTGGNYGYTF. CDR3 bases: TGTGCCACCAGGCCGACAGGGGGGAACTATGGCTACACCTTC.

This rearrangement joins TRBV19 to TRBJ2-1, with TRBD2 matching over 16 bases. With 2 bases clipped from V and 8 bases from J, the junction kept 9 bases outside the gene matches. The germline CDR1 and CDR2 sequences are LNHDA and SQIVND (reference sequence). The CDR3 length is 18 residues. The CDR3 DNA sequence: TGTGCCAGTAGTATATGGGGACTAGCGGGGGGGCGTATTGATGAGCAGTTCTTC. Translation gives CASSIWGLAGGRIDEQFF.

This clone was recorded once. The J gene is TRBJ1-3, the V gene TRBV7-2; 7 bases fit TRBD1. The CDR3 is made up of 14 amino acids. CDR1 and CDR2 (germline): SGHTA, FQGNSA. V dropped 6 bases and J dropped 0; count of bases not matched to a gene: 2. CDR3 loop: CASRGTVSGNTIYF. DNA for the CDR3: TGTGCCAGCAGGGGGACAGTCTCTGGAAACACCATATATTTT.

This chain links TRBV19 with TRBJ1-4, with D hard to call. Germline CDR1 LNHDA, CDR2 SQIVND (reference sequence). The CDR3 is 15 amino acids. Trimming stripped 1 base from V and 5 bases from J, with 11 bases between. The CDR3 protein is CASSIAPDTNEKLFF. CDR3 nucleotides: TGTGCCAGTAGTATAGCCCCAGACACCAATGAAAAACTGTTTTTT.

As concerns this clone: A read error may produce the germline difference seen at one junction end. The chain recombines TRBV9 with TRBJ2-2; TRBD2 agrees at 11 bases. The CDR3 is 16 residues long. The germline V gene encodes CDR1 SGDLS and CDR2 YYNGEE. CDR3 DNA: TGTACCAGCAGGGCCGGGACTAGCGGTTATACCGGGGAGCTGTTTTTT. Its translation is CTSRAGTSGYTGELFF.

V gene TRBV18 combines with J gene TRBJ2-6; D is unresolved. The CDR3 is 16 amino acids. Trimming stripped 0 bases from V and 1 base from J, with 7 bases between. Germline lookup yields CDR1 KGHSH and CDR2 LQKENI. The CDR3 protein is CASSPPRYSGANVLTF. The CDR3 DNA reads TGTGCCAGCTCACCACCCAGGTATTCTGGGGCCAACGTCCTGACTTTC.

This CDR3 is CARSRRQKSQETQYF. In DNA form, the CDR3 reads TGTGCCAGAAGCAGAAGACAAAAAAGCCAAGAGACCCAGTACTTC. The genes are TRBV7-5 and TRBJ2-5; TRBD1, the D gene given by the table, was not confirmed from the DNA. TRBV7-5 is given as a pseudogene. This CDR3 has 15 amino acids.

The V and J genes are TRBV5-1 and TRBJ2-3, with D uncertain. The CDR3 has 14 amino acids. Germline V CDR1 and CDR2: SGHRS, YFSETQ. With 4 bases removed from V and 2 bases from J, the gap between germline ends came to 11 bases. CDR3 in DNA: TGCGCCAGCAGCCTGGACGCGTCCACAGATACGCAGTATTTT. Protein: CASSLDASTDTQYF.